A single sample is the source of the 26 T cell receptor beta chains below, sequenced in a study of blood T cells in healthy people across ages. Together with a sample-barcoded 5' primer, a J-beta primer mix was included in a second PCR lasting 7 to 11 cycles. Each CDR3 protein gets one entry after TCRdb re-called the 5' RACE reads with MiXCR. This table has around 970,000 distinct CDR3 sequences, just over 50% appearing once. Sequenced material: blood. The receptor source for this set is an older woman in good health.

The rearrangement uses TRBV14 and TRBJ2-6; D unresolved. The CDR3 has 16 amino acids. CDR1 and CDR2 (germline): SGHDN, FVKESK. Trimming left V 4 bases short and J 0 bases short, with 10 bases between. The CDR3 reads CASSLYQNSGANVLTF. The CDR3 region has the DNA TGTGCCAGCAGCCTATATCAGAACTCTGGGGCCAACGTCCTGACTTTC.

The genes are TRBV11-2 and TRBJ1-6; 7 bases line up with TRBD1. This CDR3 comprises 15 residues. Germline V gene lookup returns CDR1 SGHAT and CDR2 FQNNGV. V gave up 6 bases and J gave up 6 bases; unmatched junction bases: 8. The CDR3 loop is CASRLRGQGNSPLHF. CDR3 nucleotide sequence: TGTGCCAGCAGGTTAAGGGGGCAGGGTAATTCACCCCTCCACTTT.

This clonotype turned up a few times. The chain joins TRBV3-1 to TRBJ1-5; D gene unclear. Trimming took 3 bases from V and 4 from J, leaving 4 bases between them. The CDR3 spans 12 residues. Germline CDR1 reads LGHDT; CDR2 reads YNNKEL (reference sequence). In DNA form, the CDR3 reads TGTGCCAGCAGCCAGATTAATCAGCCCCAGCATTTT. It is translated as CASSQINQPQHF. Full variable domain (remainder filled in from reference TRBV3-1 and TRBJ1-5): DTAVSQTPKYLVTQMGNDKSIKCEQNLGHDTMYWYKQDSKKFLKIMFSYNNKELIINETVPNRFSPKSPDKAHLNLHINSLELGDSAVYFCASSQINQPQHFGDGTRLSIL.

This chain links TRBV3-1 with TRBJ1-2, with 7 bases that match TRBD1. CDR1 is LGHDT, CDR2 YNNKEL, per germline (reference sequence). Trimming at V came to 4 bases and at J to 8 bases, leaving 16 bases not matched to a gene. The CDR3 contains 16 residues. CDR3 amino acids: CASSPDRWGRVWGYTF. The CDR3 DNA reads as TGTGCCAGCAGCCCGGACAGGTGGGGCCGGGTGTGGGGCTACACCTTC.

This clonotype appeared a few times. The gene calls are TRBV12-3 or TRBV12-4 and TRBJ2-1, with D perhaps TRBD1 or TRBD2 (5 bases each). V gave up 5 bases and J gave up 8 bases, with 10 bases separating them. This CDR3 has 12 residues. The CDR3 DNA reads TGTGCCAGCAGTCGGGGCCTATATGAGCAGTTCTTC. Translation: CASSRGLYEQFF.

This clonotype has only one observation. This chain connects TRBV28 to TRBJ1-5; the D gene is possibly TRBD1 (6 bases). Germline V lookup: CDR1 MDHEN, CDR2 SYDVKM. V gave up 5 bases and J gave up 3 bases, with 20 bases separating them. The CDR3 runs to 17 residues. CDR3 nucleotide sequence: TGTGCCAGCAGTGTACTCCGGGACACCGTACACAATCAGCCCCAGCATTTT. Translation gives CASSVLRDTVHNQPQHF.

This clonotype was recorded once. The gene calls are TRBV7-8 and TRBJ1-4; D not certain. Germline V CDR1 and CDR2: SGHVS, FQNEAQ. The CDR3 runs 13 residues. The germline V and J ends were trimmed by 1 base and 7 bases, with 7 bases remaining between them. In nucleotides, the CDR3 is TGTGCCAGCAGCTTAGGGGGTCTTGAAAAACTGTTTTTT. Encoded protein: CASSLGGLEKLFF.

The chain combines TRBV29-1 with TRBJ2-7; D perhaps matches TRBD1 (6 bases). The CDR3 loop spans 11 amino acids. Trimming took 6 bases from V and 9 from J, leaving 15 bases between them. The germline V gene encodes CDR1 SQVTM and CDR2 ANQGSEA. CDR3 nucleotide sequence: TGCAGCGTCACGCTTGACAGGCGGCAGTACTTC. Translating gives CSVTLDRRQYF.

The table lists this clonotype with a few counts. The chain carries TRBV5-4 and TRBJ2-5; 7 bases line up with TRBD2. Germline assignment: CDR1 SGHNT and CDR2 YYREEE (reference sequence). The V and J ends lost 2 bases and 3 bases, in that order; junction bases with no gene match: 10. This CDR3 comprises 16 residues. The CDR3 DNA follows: TGTGCCAGCAGCTTAACCTTTCTAGCGGAAAAAGAGACCCAGTACTTC. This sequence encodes CASSLTFLAEKETQYF.

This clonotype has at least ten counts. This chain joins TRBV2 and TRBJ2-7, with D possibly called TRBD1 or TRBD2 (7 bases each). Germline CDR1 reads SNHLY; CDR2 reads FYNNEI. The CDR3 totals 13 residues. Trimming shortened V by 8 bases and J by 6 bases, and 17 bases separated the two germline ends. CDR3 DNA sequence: TGTGCCAGCTTCAGGGGGGGCTTGAGCGAGCAGTACTTC. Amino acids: CASFRGGLSEQYF.

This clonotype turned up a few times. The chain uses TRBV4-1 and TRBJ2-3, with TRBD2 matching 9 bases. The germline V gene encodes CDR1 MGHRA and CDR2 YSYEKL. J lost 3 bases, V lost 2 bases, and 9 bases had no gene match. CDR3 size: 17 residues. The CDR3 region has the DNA TGCGCCAGCAGCCAACAACATAGCGGGGGTACTACAGATACGCAGTATTTT. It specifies CASSQQHSGGTTDTQYF.

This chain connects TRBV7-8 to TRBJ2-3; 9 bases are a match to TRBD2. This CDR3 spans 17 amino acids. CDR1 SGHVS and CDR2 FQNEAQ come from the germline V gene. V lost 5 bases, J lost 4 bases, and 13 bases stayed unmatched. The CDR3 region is CASSPRGSGSYSDTQYF. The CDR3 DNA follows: TGTGCCAGCAGCCCACGGGGTAGCGGGAGTTATTCAGATACGCAGTATTTT.

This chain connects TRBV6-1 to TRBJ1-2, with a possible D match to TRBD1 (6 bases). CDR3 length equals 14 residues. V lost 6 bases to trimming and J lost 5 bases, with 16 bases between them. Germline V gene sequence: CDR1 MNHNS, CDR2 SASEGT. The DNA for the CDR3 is TGTGCCAGCAGCCGAATACAGGACAGATATGGCTACACCTTC. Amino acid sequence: CASSRIQDRYGYTF.

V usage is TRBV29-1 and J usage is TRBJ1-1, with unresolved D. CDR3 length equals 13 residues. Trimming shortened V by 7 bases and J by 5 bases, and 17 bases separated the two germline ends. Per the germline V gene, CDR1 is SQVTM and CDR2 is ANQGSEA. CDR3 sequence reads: CSAHTIDETEAFF. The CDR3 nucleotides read TGCAGCGCTCACACGATTGATGAGACTGAAGCTTTCTTT.

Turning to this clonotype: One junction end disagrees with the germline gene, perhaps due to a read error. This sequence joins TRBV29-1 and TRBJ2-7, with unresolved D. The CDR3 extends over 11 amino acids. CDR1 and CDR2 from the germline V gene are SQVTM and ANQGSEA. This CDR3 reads CSAGPGYGQYF. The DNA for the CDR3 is TGCAGCGCTGGGCCGGGCTACGGGCAGTACTTC.

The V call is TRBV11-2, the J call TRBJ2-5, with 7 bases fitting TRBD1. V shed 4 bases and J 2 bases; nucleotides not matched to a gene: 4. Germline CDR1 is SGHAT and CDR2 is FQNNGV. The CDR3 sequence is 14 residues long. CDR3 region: CASSSWGQQETQYF. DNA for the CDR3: TGTGCCAGCAGCTCATGGGGACAGCAAGAGACCCAGTACTTC.

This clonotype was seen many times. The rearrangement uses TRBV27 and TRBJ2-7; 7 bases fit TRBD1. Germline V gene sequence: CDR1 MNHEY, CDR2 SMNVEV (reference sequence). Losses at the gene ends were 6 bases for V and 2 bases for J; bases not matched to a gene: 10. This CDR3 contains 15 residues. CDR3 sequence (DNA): TGTGCCAGCAGCCCTAACCGGGACAGCACCTACGAGCAGTACTTC. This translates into CASSPNRDSTYEQYF.

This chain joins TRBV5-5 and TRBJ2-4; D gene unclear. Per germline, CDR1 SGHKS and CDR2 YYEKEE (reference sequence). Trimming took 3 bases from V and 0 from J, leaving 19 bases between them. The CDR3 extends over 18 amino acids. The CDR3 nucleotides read TGTGCCAGCAGCTCGTCGGAAATCCCCTCCCTAGCCAAAAACATTCAGTACTTC. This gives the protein CASSSSEIPSLAKNIQYF.

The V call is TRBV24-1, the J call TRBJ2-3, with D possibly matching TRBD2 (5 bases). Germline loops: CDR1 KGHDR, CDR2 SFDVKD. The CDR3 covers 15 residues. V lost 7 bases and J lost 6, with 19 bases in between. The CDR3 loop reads CATSLGRGSVDTQYF. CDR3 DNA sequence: TGTGCCACCAGCTTAGGCCGAGGGTCGGTGGATACGCAGTATTTT.

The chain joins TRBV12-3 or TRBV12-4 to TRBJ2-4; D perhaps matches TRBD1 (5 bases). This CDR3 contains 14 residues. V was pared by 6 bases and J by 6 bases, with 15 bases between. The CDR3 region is CASSMTATTNIQYF. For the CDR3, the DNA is TGTGCCAGCAGCATGACAGCTACGACAAACATTCAGTACTTC.

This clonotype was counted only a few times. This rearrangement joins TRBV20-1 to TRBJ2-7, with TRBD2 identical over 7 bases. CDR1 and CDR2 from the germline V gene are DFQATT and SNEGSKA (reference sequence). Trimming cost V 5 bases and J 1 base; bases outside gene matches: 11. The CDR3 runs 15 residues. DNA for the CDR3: TGCAGTGCTCGGCGGGAGCGGGGTGTATCCTACGAGCAGTACTTC. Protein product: CSARRERGVSYEQYF.

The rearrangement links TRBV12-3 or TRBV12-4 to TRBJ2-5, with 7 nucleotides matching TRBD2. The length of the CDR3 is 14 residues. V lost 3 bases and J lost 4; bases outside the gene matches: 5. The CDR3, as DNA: TGTGCCAGCAGTTTCGGGACTAAGGGAGAGACCCAGTACTTC. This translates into CASSFGTKGETQYF.

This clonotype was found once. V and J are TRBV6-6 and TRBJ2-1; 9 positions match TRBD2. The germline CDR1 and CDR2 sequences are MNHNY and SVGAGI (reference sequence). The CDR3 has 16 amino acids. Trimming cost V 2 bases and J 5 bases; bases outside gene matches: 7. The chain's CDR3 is CASSYPLAGKDNEQFF. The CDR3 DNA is TGTGCCAGCAGTTACCCTCTAGCGGGAAAGGACAATGAGCAGTTCTTC.

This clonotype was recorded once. The chain's CDR3 is CASKGGRVETQYF. In DNA form, the CDR3 reads TGTGCCAGCAAGGGGGGGAGAGTGGAGACCCAGTACTTC. The genes are TRBV28 and TRBJ2-7; maybe TRBD2 (7 bases). Judging by the DNA end, TRBJ2-5 fits better; the J call may be wrong. The length of the CDR3 is 13 residues. Germline V gene data show CDR1 as MDHEN and CDR2 as SYDVKM.

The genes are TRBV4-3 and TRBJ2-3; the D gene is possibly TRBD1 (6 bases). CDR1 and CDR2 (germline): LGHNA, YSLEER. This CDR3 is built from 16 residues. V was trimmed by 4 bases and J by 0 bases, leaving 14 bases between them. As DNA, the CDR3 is TGCGCCAGCAGCCTAAGAAGGGGGATCAGCACAGATACGCAGTATTTT. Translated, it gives CASSLRRGISTDTQYF.

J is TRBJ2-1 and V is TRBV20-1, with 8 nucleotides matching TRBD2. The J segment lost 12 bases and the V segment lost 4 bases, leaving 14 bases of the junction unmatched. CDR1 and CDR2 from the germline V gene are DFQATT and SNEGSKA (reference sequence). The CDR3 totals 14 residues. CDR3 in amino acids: CSATGTSGSCAQFF. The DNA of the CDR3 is TGCAGTGCTACTGGGACGAGCGGGAGTTGTGCGCAGTTCTTC.